This entry features one T cell receptor beta chain sequence. Its specific antigen is unknown. Base qualities are not provided; no much larger clone lies one nucleotide away. This sample was included in a study of blood T cell repertoires in COVID-19 (dated by TCRdb to about 2020). Broadly, across the study: Collaborator samples came from the United States, Italy and Spain and covered acute and convalescent phases of COVID-19. The samples were drawn from the first 160 participants of the ongoing ImmuneRACE study and from more than 1,000 subjects provided by 6 global collaborators. A de-identified subject ID, COVID-19 status, age in years and sex were almost always included in the sample metadata. The material from the prospective study consisted of cDNA or gDNA derived from T cells, B-cell-depleted T cells, or PBMCs. A freely available public database, intended as a resource for researchers studying the immune response to SARS-CoV-2, is where the repertoires were released. Where HLA class I and class II types were available, the types were taken from metadata supplied by the sample provider, not from assay-based typing. The dataset comprised deeply sampled blood TCRbeta repertoires from subjects exposed to, actively infected with, or recovered from COVID-19.

Each collaborating institution followed its own protocols to collect whole blood in K2EDTA tubes. For TCRbeta analysis, collaborators shipped samples as frozen whole blood, isolated PBMCs, or DNA extracted from either of those sample types. General study outcomes and caveats: Clinical and demographic metadata were provided uncurated, with the amount varying by source and participant.

TCRbeta CDR3 regions were amplified from genomic DNA by means of the immunoSEQ Assay, a bias-controlled multiplex PCR. The source study handled its data this way. The number of nucleated cells in each sample was estimated by amplification of reference gene primers within the assay. Sequence reads were collapsed and filtered to measure the absolute abundance of every unique TCRbeta CDR3 rearrangement. For each sample, productive Simpson clonality was calculated as the square root of Simpson's diversity index over productive rearrangements. What TCRdb holds here is the immuneACCESS table cut down to in-frame rearrangements. Part of the clones is not present; checked against another copy, under half of the missing clones reflect an unresolved V gene, and the others are unexplained. That table gives V, J and clone size, and the DNA gave D and trimming. This sample is represented by 150,000 to 200,000 clones; 86% of them were singletons. The ten largest clones add up to 5.5% to 8.5% of the sample.

Reading the germline V gene gives CDR1 KGHSH and CDR2 LQKENI. The CDR3 has 16 amino acids, counting the end cysteine and phenylalanine. Just CDR3 DNA is preserved here, 48 bases in frame from base 1. Deletion took 1 base off V and 4 bases off J, with a span of 14 bases between the germline ends. The chain is made from TRBV18 and TRBJ2-1, and perhaps TRBD2 as D gene, on 5 matching bases. Sequenced: peripheral blood. This receptor was identified in a woman of 80 years or more in a cohort sampled during active or convalescent COVID-19. The CDR3 reads CASSPRGASDYNEQFF. The bases are TGTGCCAGCTCACCACGGGGAGCATCGGATTACAATGAGCAGTTCTTC. The CDR3, completed at both ends by the reference TRBV18 and TRBJ2-1 genes, gives the full variable domain NAGVMQNPRHLVRRRGQEARLRCSPMKGHSHVYWYRQLPEEGLKFMVYLQKENIIDESGMPKERFSAEFPKEGPSILRIQQVVRGDSAAYFCASSPRGASDYNEQFFGPGTRLTVL.